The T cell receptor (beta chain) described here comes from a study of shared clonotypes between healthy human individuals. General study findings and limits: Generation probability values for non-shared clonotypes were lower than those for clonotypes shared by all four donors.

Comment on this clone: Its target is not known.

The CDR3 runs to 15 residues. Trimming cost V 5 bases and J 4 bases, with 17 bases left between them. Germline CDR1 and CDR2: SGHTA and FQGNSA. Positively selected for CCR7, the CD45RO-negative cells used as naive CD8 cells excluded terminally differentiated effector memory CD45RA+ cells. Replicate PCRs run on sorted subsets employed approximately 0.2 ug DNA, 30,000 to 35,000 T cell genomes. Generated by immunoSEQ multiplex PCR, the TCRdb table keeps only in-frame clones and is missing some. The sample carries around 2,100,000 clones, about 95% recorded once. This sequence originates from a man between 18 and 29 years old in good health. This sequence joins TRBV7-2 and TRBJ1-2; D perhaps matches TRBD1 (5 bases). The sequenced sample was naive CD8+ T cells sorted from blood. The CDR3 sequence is CASSPGIIGGYGYTF. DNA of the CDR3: TGTGCCAGCAGCCCAGGGATAATTGGGGGCTATGGCTACACCTTC.